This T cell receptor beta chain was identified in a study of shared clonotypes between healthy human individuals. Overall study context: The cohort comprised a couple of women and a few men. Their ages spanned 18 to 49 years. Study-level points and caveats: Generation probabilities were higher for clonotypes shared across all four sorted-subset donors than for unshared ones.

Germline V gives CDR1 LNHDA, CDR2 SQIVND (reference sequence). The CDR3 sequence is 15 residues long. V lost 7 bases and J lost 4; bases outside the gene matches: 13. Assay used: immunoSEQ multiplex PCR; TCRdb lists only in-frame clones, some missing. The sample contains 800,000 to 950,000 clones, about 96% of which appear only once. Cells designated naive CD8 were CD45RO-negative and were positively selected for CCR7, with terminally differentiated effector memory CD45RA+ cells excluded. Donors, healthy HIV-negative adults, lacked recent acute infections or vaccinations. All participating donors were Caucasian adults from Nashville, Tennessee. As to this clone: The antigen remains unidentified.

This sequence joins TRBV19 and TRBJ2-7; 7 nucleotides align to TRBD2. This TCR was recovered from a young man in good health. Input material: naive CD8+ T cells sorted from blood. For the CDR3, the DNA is TGTGCCAGTACCCCCACGTCTAGCGGAAGTTACGAGCAGTACTTC. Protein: CASTPTSSGSYEQYF. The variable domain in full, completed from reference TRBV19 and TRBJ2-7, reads DGGITQSPKYLFRKEGQNVTLSCEQNLNHDAMYWYRQDPGQGLRLIYYSQIVNDFQKGDIAEGYSVSREKKESFPLTVTSAQKNPTAFYLCASTPTSSGSYEQYFGPGTRLTVT.